This T cell receptor beta chain comes out of a study of blood T cell repertoires in COVID-19. Trimming took 4 bases from V and 7 from J, leaving 16 bases between them. This CDR3 spans 14 amino acids. Germline V CDR1 and CDR2: LNHDA, SQIVND (reference sequence). Method: immunoSEQ multiplex PCR; TCRdb's copy keeps in-frame clones and lacks some. The table includes over 130,000 clones, around 84% detected once. Sample: peripheral blood. This TCR came from a man younger than 45 with COVID-19, enrolled during active disease. This sequence joins TRBV19 and TRBJ2-5, with D possibly being TRBD1 (6 bases). CDR3 protein: CASSTTGFGGTQYF. The DNA for the CDR3 is TGTGCCAGTAGTACTACAGGGTTCGGAGGGACCCAGTACTTC.